This T cell receptor beta chain was found in a study of blood T cell repertoires in COVID-19 (dated by TCRdb to 2018 to 2021). Regarding the complete study: Collaborator samples came from the United States, Italy and Spain and covered acute and convalescent phases of COVID-19. The sample metadata nearly always contained a de-identified subject ID, COVID-19 status, age in years and sex. Where HLA class I and class II types were available, the types were taken from metadata supplied by the sample provider, not from assay-based typing. The material from the prospective study consisted of cDNA or gDNA derived from T cells, B-cell-depleted T cells, or PBMCs. The repertoires were made available in a free public database intended to serve as a resource for research on the immune response to SARS-CoV-2. The samples were drawn from the first 160 participants of the ongoing ImmuneRACE study and from 1,254 subjects provided by 6 global collaborators. Subjects who had been exposed to COVID-19, were actively infected with it, or had recovered from it provided the deeply sampled blood TCRbeta repertoires that made up the dataset. Broad study findings and their caveats: The quantity of clinical and demographic metadata differed by source and by participant and was supplied without curation.

According to the germline V gene, CDR1 reads SGHRS and CDR2 reads YFSETQ. Unmatched junction bases come to 11, with V trimmed by 10 bases and J by 4 bases. Measured from the cysteine to the phenylalanine, the CDR3 is 14 residues long. Of all the DNA, just the CDR3 is kept, 42 bases in frame from base 1. The immunoSEQ Assay, a bias-controlled multiplex PCR, was used to amplify TCRbeta CDR3 regions from genomic DNA. Per the source publication's procedure: Nucleated cell counts per sample were estimated from amplification of reference gene primers within the assay. Sequence reads were collapsed and filtered to measure the absolute abundance of every unique TCRbeta CDR3 rearrangement. For each sample, productive Simpson clonality was calculated as the square root of Simpson's diversity index over productive rearrangements. This is the immuneACCESS table as TCRdb keeps it, with only in-frame sequences that have V and J called. A part of the clones is gone; compared with another copy, unresolved V genes explain less than half, and the rest is unexplained. Clone size and V and J calls were adopted from that table, with D and trimming inferred from the DNA. Here the sample has 150,000 to 250,000 clones; about 80% occur a single time. The top ten clones comprise roughly 6.9% of the sample.

Whole blood was collected in K2EDTA tubes by collaborating institutions according to the institutions' own protocols. For TCRbeta analysis, collaborator samples were shipped as frozen whole blood, as isolated PBMCs, or as DNA extracted from either sample type. As to this clone: Its target antigen remains unknown. Base qualities are not at hand, and no much larger clone is one base apart.

Sample: peripheral blood. This TCR derives from a human donor with acute or convalescent COVID-19. The donor label of this sample is uncertain. The sequence links TRBV5-1 to TRBJ2-7, and 10 bases in between align with TRBD1. The DNA sequence is TGCGCCCACCGGGACAGGGGACCTCTTTACGAGCAGTACTTC. The resulting protein is CAHRDRGPLYEQYF.